The 30 T cell receptor beta chains presented below share a single source sample, sequenced in a study of T cells in Graves' hyperthyroidism and ophthalmopathy. Authors of the study amplified TCR beta CDR3 regions from RNA transcripts. Carried out on the TCR CDR3, a first-round RT-PCR used the HTBI primer set. MiXCR, run by TCRdb on the multiplex PCR reads, gives a single entry per CDR3 protein. The sample gives under 200,000 distinct CDR3 sequences, about 9.4% of which show up once; roughly 23% is in the top ten. The sequencing sample was made of blood. These receptors were taken from a woman aged 18-29 years with Graves' hyperthyroidism that later progressed to Graves' ophthalmopathy.

The table lists this clonotype with many counts. The chain couples TRBV7-2 to TRBJ1-1; no reliable D call. Germline V CDR1 and CDR2: SGHTA, FQGNSA. The CDR3 runs 13 residues. The V end was cut by 1 base, the J end by 4 bases, with 7 bases between. The DNA of the CDR3 is TGTGCCAGCAGCTTAGTCCCGAGCACTGAAGCTTTCTTT. Residues: CASSLVPSTEAFF. Together with reference TRBV7-2 and TRBJ1-1, the CDR3 gives the full variable domain: GAGVSQSPSNKVTEKGKDVELRCDPISGHTALYWYRQSLGQGLEFLIYFQGNSAPDKSGLPSDRFSAERTGGSVSTLTIQRTQQEDSAVYLCASSLVPSTEAFFGQGTRLTVV.

In its sample, this clonotype was seen many times. The chain carries TRBV20-1 and TRBJ2-2, with 7 bases identical to TRBD2. CDR1 is DFQATT, CDR2 SNEGSKA, per germline (reference sequence). V shed 6 bases and J 6 bases; nucleotides not matched to a gene: 13. CDR3 length: 15 residues. In DNA form, the CDR3 reads TGCAGTGCCAGGGAGGGGCGGGTCGACTCCGGGGAGCTGTTTTTT. The encoded protein is CSAREGRVDSGELFF.

This clonotype has ten or more counts. The J gene is TRBJ1-2, the V gene TRBV30; TRBD1 is a possible D gene (5 bases). Germline CDR1 and CDR2: GTSNPN and SVGIG (reference sequence). The V gene lost 1 base and the J gene lost 7 bases, with 10 bases spanning the gap. The CDR3 totals 12 residues. The CDR3 DNA reads TGTGCCTGGAGTGCCTGGAGGGGTGGCTACACCTTC. It yields the protein CAWSAWRGGYTF.

The table lists this clonotype with many counts. This chain's CDR3 is CSVGRAGPLYGYTF. In nucleotides, the CDR3 is TGCAGCGTTGGTAGGGCAGGGCCACTCTATGGCTACACCTTC. V and J are TRBV29-1 and TRBJ1-2; D might be TRBD1 (5 bases). There are 14 residues in the CDR3. Between the trimmed V and J ends, which lost 4 bases and 4 bases, there was a span of 16 bases. Germline V gene lookup returns CDR1 SQVTM and CDR2 ANQGSEA.

This clonotype showed up many times. This sequence joins TRBV7-9 and TRBJ1-6, with D hard to call. V was cut by 1 base and J by 10 bases, with 11 bases left in between. In germline, CDR1 is SEHNR, CDR2 FQNEAQ (reference sequence). The CDR3 runs 14 residues. As DNA, the CDR3 is TGTGCCAGCAGCTTAGACGCAGGTCGGTCACCCCTCCACTTT. This encodes CASSLDAGRSPLHF.

About this clonotype: A read error is possible here, since a much larger clone lies one base away. The chain joins TRBV29-1 to TRBJ2-4; 9 nucleotides align to TRBD1. V shed 0 bases, J shed 9 bases, and the junction held 12 bases outside the gene matches. CDR3 length: 16 amino acids. Per germline, CDR1 SQVTM and CDR2 ANQGSEA. CDR3: CSVEEPDRGNESIQYF. CDR3 coding DNA: TGCAGCGTTGAAGAGCCGGACAGGGGTAATGAAAGCATTCAGTACTTC.

This clonotype has a count of ten or more. The chain combines TRBV20-1 with TRBJ2-1; tentatively, D is TRBD1 (6 bases). CDR1 and CDR2 from the germline V gene are DFQATT and SNEGSKA (reference sequence). The CDR3 runs to 15 residues. Trimming took off 0 bases at V and 4 bases at J, with 13 bases between the two ends. In DNA form, the CDR3 reads TGCAGTGCTAGAGAGGCAGGGGTTGAGTACAATGAGCAGTTCTTC. Translation: CSAREAGVEYNEQFF.

This clonotype has a count of ten or more. J is TRBJ1-1 and V is TRBV30, with 10 bases aligning to TRBD1. The CDR3 spans 14 residues. Unmatched junction bases numbered 4, after V lost 6 bases and J lost 0 bases. Germline CDR1 and CDR2: GTSNPN and SVGIG (reference sequence). The CDR3 sequence: CACDGQGVNTEAFF. DNA for the CDR3: TGTGCCTGCGACGGACAGGGGGTGAACACTGAAGCTTTCTTT.

The sample holds many counts of this clonotype. The chain is built from TRBV2 and TRBJ2-1, with D possibly matching TRBD2 (6 bases). V was trimmed by 0 bases and J by 2 bases, leaving 11 bases between them. The CDR3 runs to 16 residues. Germline V lookup: CDR1 SNHLY, CDR2 FYNNEI. The CDR3 loop reads CASSEAGLATYNEQFF. The CDR3 DNA is TGTGCCAGCAGTGAAGCGGGGCTAGCGACCTACAATGAGCAGTTCTTC.

V gene TRBV19 combines with J gene TRBJ2-7, with 9 bases lining up with TRBD1. The ends lost 10 bases at V and 4 bases at J; junction bases unmatched: 11. The CDR3 runs 14 residues. Germline assignment: CDR1 LNHDA and CDR2 SQIVND (reference sequence). CDR3 protein: CATTGQGNNYEQYF. CDR3 DNA: TGTGCCACAACAGGACAGGGGAATAATTACGAGCAGTACTTC.

This clonotype has ten or more counts. The genes are TRBV4-1 and TRBJ2-2, with no clear D. V shed 1 base and J shed 10 bases, with 10 bases lying between them. The CDR3 consists of 13 residues. Germline lookup yields CDR1 MGHRA and CDR2 YSYEKL. For the CDR3, the DNA is TGCGCCAGCAGCCAAGTTATTACCCTGGAGCTGTTTTTT. It specifies CASSQVITLELFF.

This clonotype was detected ten times or more. The V and J genes are TRBV6-1 and TRBJ2-1; either TRBD1 or TRBD2 may supply D (7 bases each). There are 13 residues in the CDR3. Germline CDR1 MNHNS, CDR2 SASEGT. With 10 bases removed from V and 7 bases from J, the gap between germline ends came to 17 bases. CDR3 nucleotide sequence: TGTGCCATAAGACTAGCAGGGGGTAATGAGCAGTTCTTC. Its protein product is CAIRLAGGNEQFF.

This clonotype was counted ten times or more. The chain has TRBV13 and TRBJ2-5; possible D gene TRBD2, 7 bases. The CDR3 totals 14 residues. The V end was cut by 10 bases, the J end by 5 bases, with 20 bases between. Germline assignment: CDR1 PRHDT and CDR2 FYEKMQ (reference sequence). The CDR3 reads CATEERGAVETQYF. CDR3 in DNA: TGTGCCACCGAAGAACGGGGGGCCGTGGAGACCCAGTACTTC.

Comments on this clonotype: A much larger clone sits a single nucleotide away, making a read error possible. The V gene is TRBV29-1, the J gene TRBJ2-7; 10 bases map to TRBD2. Germline lookup yields CDR1 SQVTM and CDR2 ANQGSEA. J lost 7 bases, V lost 3 bases, and 12 bases had no gene match. CDR3 length: 15 amino acids. The CDR3 coding sequence is TGCAGCGTTGATGATCCCGCTAGCGGGAGATATGAGCAGTACTTC. Translating gives CSVDDPASGRYEQYF.

This clonotype was seen many times. The chain is built from TRBV3-1 and TRBJ1-6; 7 bases are shared with TRBD1. CDR3 length equals 17 residues. J lost 3 bases, V lost 3 bases, and 8 bases had no gene match. Germline CDR1 LGHDT, CDR2 YNNKEL (reference sequence). The CDR3 spells CASSQEPGTVYNSPLHF. The CDR3 bases are TGTGCCAGCAGCCAGGAACCCGGGACAGTCTATAATTCACCCCTCCACTTT.

This clonotype came up many times. The rearrangement uses TRBV28 and TRBJ1-1; D might be TRBD1 (5 bases). The CDR3 covers 14 residues. The germline V and J ends were trimmed by 8 bases and 5 bases, with 18 bases remaining between them. Germline lookup yields CDR1 MDHEN and CDR2 SYDVKM. The CDR3 DNA is TGTGCCAGCGGAATTGTCGGGGGATTAACTGAAGCTTTCTTT. Translated, it gives CASGIVGGLTEAFF.

V and J are TRBV20-1 and TRBJ2-2; TRBD2 matches at 8 bases. Germline V gene data show CDR1 as DFQATT and CDR2 as SNEGSKA (reference sequence). The V segment lost 0 bases and the J segment 3 bases; nucleotides outside the gene matches: 12. The CDR3 is 18 residues long. The CDR3 DNA reads TGCAGTGCTAGAGATCACCGGGGGGCGCGGGGGGACACCGGGGAGCTGTTTTTT. This translates into CSARDHRGARGDTGELFF.

This clonotype was observed at least ten times. The V call is TRBV5-1, the J call TRBJ2-7; 10 bases line up with TRBD2. The V and J ends lost 5 bases and 3 bases, in that order; junction bases with no gene match: 5. Germline V gene lookup returns CDR1 SGHRS and CDR2 YFSETQ. The CDR3 runs 14 residues. CDR3 amino acids: CASRSGRAIYEQYF. CDR3 DNA: TGCGCCAGCAGGAGCGGGAGGGCCATCTACGAGCAGTACTTC.

Many counts were recorded for this clonotype. This chain uses TRBV11-2 with TRBJ1-1, with 8 bases that match TRBD1. V lost 2 bases and J lost 4; bases outside the gene matches: 3. The germline V gene encodes CDR1 SGHAT and CDR2 FQNNGV. This CDR3 has 14 amino acids. CDR3 bases: TGTGCCAGCAGCTTATACAGGGGGGGCACTGAAGCTTTCTTT. Its translation is CASSLYRGGTEAFF.

In this sample, this clonotype turned up many times. The rearrangement joins TRBV5-1 to TRBJ2-7; D perhaps matches TRBD2 (6 bases). In germline, CDR1 is SGHRS, CDR2 YFSETQ. Trimming removed 1 base at V and 4 bases at J, with 15 bases between. The CDR3 sequence is 15 residues long. CDR3 amino acids: CASSLRTSSTYEQYF. As DNA, the CDR3 is TGCGCCAGCAGCTTGCGAACTAGCTCGACGTACGAGCAGTACTTC.

This clonotype was recorded many times. The chain has TRBV2 and TRBJ1-2; D may be TRBD1 (6 bases). V lost 4 bases, J lost 2 bases, and 11 bases lay in between. Germline CDR1 reads SNHLY; CDR2 reads FYNNEI. There are 14 residues in the CDR3. The CDR3 is CASSVGGANYGYTF. CDR3 bases: TGTGCCAGCAGTGTCGGGGGGGCGAACTATGGCTACACCTTC. The complete variable domain, with remaining parts taken from reference TRBV2 and TRBJ1-2, reads EPEVTQTPSHQVTQMGQEVILRCVPISNHLYFYWYRQILGQKVEFLVSFYNNEISEKSEIFDDQFSVERPDGSNFTLKIRSTKLEDSAMYFCASSVGGANYGYTFGSGTRLTVV.

This clonotype was observed at least ten times. The chain has TRBV19 and TRBJ1-1; 8 nucleotides agree with TRBD1. The CDR3 totals 16 residues. With 5 bases clipped from V and 4 bases from J, the junction kept 12 bases outside the gene matches. Germline V gene data show CDR1 as LNHDA and CDR2 as SQIVND (reference sequence). The CDR3 region is CASSARWTGRFTEAFF. In nucleotides, the CDR3 is TGTGCCAGTAGTGCACGATGGACAGGGAGGTTCACTGAAGCTTTCTTT.

This clonotype occurred many times. The chain is built from TRBV28 and TRBJ2-7, with no clear D. V was clipped by 6 bases and J by 0 bases, with 15 bases between them. This CDR3 is built from 15 residues. CDR1 and CDR2 (germline): MDHEN, SYDVKM. The chain's CDR3 is CASSSQTESSYEQYF. Written as DNA, the CDR3 is TGTGCCAGCAGCTCCCAGACGGAGAGCTCCTACGAGCAGTACTTC. Combining the CDR3 with reference TRBV28 and TRBJ2-7 gives the whole variable domain DVKVTQSSRYLVKRTGEKVFLECVQDMDHENMFWYRQDPGLGLRLIYFSYDVKMKEKGDIPEGYSVSREKKERFSLILESASTNQTSMYLCASSSQTESSYEQYFGPGTRLTVT.

Many counts were recorded for this clonotype. V usage is TRBV19 and J usage is TRBJ2-5; 14 nucleotides line up with TRBD2. CDR3 length: 17 amino acids. The V and J ends lost 5 bases and 4 bases, in that order; junction bases with no gene match: 9. The V gene's germline CDR1 is LNHDA and CDR2 SQIVND (reference sequence). CDR3 in DNA: TGTGCCAGTAGTCCGAGGACTAGCGGGAGGTTGAGAGAGACCCAGTACTTC. This codes for CASSPRTSGRLRETQYF.

This clonotype was counted ten times or more. This chain joins TRBV2 and TRBJ1-5; tentative D call: TRBD1 (5 bases). V lost 3 bases and J 6 bases, leaving 15 bases between the germline ends. The CDR3 consists of 15 residues. The germline gives CDR1 SNHLY, CDR2 FYNNEI. CDR3 nucleotide sequence: TGTGCCAGCAGTGATGGCAGGGCGTGGAGTCAGCCCCAGCATTTT. Translation gives CASSDGRAWSQPQHF.

Ten or more counts support this clonotype. The chain's CDR3 is CASSPFTGFAGELFF. The DNA of the CDR3 is TGTGCCAGCAGCCCCTTTACAGGGTTTGCGGGGGAGCTGTTTTTT. The V and J genes are TRBV14 and TRBJ2-2; weak D call: TRBD1 (6 bases). Germline CDR1 is SGHDN and CDR2 is FVKESK. This CDR3 contains 15 residues. V gave up 4 bases and J gave up 8 bases, with 17 bases separating them. Drawing the rest from reference TRBV14 and TRBJ2-2, the complete variable domain is EAGVTQFPSHSVIEKGQTVTLRCDPISGHDNLYWYRRVMGKEIKFLLHFVKESKQDESGMPNNRFLAERTGGTYSTLKVQPAELEDSGVYFCASSPFTGFAGELFFGEGSRLTVL.

The chain links TRBV4-1 to TRBJ2-1, with 13 bases matching TRBD2. The V gene end was trimmed by 4 bases and the J gene end by 5 bases; junction bases not matched to a gene: 8. The CDR3 covers 17 residues. Germline loops: CDR1 MGHRA, CDR2 YSYEKL. The CDR3: CASSLRRTSGGNNEQFF. CDR3 DNA: TGCGCCAGCAGCCTCCGTCGGACTAGCGGGGGTAACAATGAGCAGTTCTTC.

This clonotype was counted at least ten times. The J gene is TRBJ1-2, the V gene TRBV12-3 or TRBV12-4; a weak D match, TRBD1 (5 bases). This CDR3 region has 13 residues. Trimming cost V 6 bases and J 4 bases, with 12 bases left between them. CDR3 nucleotides: TGTGCCAGCAGCTTACGCGACAGCTATGGCTACACCTTC. Protein: CASSLRDSYGYTF.

This clonotype has at least ten counts. The chain links TRBV28 to TRBJ1-5; perhaps TRBD1 as D (6 bases). Germline V gene data show CDR1 as MDHEN and CDR2 as SYDVKM. V was clipped by 6 bases and J by 0 bases, with 18 bases between them. The CDR3 runs 17 residues. CDR3 protein: CASRSYQGWNSNQPQHF. DNA for the CDR3: TGTGCCAGCAGGTCCTACCAGGGGTGGAATAGCAATCAGCCCCAGCATTTT.

In this sample, this clonotype turned up many times. The rearrangement links TRBV5-1 to TRBJ2-7; 7 bases are shared with TRBD2. Trimming removed 0 bases from V and 4 bases from J; junction bases left unmatched: 4. There are 14 residues in the CDR3. The germline CDR1 and CDR2 sequences are SGHRS and YFSETQ. The CDR3 DNA reads as TGCGCCAGCAGCTTGGTTAGCGGGCTTTACGAGCAGTACTTC. It specifies CASSLVSGLYEQYF.